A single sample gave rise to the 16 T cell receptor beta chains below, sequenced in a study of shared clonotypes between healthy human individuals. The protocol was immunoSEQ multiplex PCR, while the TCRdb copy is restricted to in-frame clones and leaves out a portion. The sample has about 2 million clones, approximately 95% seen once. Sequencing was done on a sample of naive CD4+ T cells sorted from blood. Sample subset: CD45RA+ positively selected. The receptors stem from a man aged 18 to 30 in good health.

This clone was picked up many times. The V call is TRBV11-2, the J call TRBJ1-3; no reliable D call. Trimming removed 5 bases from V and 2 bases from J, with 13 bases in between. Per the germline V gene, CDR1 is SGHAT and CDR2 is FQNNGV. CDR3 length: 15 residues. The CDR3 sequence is CASSPLWEAGNTIYF. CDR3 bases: TGTGCCAGCAGCCCGCTTTGGGAAGCTGGAAACACCATATATTTT.

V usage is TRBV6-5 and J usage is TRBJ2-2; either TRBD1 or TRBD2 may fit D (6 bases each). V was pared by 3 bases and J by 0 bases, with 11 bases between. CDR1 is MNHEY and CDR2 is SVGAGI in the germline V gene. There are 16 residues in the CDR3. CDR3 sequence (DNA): TGTGCCAGCAGTTATGGGGGGCGCGCGAACACCGGGGAGCTGTTTTTT. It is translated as CASSYGGRANTGELFF.

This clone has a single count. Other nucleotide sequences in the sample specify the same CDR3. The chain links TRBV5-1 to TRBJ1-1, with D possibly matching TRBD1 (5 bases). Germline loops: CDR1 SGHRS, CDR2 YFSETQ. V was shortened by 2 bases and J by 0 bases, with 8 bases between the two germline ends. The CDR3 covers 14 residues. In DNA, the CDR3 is TGCGCCAGCAGCTTACAGGTACTGAACACTGAAGCTTTCTTT. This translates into CASSLQVLNTEAFF. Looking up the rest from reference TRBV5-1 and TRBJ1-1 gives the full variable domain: KAGVTQTPRYLIKTRGQQVTLSCSPISGHRSVSWYQQTPGQGLQFLFEYFSETQRNKGNFPGRFSGRQFSNSRSEMNVSTLELGDSALYLCASSLQVLNTEAFFGQGTRLTVV.

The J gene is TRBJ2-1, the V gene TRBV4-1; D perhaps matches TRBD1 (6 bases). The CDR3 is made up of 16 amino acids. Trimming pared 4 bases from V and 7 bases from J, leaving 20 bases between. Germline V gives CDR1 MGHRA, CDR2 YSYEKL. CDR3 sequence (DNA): TGCGCCAGCAGCCGGGCCTGGACAGTAGGTTTGAATGAGCAGTTCTTC. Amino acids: CASSRAWTVGLNEQFF.

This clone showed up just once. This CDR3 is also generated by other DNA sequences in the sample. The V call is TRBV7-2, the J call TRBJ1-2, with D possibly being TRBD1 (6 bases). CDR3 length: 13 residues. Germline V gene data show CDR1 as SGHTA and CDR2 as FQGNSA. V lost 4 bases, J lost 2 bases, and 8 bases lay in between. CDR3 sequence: CASSSGANYGYTF. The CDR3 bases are TGTGCCAGCAGCTCAGGGGCAAACTATGGCTACACCTTC.

CDR3 protein: CASSGPGSANEKLFF. The CDR3 region has the DNA TGTGCCAGCAGTGGCCCGGGAAGTGCTAATGAAAAACTGTTTTTT. The chain has TRBV6-1 and TRBJ1-4; the D is unclear. Germline CDR1 reads MNHNS; CDR2 reads SASEGT. V was cut by 4 bases and J by 3 bases, with 12 bases left in between. This CDR3 has 15 residues.

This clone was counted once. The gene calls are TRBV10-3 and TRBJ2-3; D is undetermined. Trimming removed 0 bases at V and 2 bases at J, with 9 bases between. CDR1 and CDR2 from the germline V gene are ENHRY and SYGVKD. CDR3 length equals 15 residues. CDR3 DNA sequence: TGTGCCATCAGTGAGTCGAGAGGCCCCACAGATACGCAGTATTTT. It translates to CAISESRGPTDTQYF.

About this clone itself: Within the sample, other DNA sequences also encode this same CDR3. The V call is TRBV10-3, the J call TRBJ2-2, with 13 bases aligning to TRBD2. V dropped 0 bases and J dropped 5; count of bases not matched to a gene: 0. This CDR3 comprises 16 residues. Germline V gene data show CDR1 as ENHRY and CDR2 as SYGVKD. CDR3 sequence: CAISESGLAGTGELFF. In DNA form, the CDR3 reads TGTGCCATCAGTGAGTCGGGACTAGCGGGAACCGGGGAGCTGTTTTTT.

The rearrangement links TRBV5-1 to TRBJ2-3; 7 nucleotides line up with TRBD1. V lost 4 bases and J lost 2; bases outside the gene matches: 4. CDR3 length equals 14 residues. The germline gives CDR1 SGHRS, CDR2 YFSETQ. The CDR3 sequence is CASSIGGVTDTQYF. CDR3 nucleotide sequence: TGCGCCAGCAGCATAGGGGGCGTCACAGATACGCAGTATTTT.

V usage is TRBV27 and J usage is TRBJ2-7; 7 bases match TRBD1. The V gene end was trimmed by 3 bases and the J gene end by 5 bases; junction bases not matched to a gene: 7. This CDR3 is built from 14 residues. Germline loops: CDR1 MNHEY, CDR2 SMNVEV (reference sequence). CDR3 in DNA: TGTGCCAGCAGTTTGGGGAGACAGGGTCACGAGCAGTACTTC. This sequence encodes CASSLGRQGHEQYF.

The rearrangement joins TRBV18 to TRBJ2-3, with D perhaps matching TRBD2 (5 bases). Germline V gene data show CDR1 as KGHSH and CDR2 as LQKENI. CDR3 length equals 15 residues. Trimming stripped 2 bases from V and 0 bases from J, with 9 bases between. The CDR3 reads CASSPYGGSTDTQYF. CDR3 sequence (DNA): TGTGCCAGCTCACCATATGGCGGGAGCACAGATACGCAGTATTTT.

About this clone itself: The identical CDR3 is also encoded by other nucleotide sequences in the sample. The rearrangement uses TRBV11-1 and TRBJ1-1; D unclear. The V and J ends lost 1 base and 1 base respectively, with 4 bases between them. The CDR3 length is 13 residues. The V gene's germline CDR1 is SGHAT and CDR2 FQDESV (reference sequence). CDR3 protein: CASSLGRNTEAFF. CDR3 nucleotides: TGTGCCAGCAGCTTAGGCAGGAACACTGAAGCTTTCTTT.

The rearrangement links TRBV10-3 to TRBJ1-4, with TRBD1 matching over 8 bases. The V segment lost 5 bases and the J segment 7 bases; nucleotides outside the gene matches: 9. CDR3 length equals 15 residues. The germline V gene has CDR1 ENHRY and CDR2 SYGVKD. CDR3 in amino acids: CAISITAGGGEKLFF. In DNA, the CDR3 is TGTGCCATCAGTATCACCGCAGGGGGCGGTGAAAAACTGTTTTTT.

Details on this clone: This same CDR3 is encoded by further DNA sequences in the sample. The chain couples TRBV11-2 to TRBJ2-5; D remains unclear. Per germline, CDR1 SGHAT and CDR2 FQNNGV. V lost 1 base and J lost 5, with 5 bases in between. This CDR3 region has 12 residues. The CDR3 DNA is TGTGCCAGCAGCTTAGTTCCTGAGACCCAGTACTTC. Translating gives CASSLVPETQYF.

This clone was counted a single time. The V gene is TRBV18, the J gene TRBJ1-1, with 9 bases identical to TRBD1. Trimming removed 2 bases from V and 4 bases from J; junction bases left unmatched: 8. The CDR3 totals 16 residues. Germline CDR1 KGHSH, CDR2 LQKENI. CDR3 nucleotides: TGTGCCAGCTCACCAAGTGGGACAGGGATATTCACTGAAGCTTTCTTT. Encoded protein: CASSPSGTGIFTEAFF.

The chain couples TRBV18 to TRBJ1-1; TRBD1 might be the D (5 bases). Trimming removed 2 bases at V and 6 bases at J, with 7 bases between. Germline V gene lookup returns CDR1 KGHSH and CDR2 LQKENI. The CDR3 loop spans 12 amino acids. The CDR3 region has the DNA TGTGCCAGCTCACCAGCGACAGCTGAAGCTTTCTTT. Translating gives CASSPATAEAFF.